This T cell receptor (beta chain) originates from a study of cytotoxic CD8 clonotypes in ibrutinib-treated CLL. Whole-study context: Mean productive templates were around 260,000; mean productive rearrangements were 94,082.

CDR3 size: 13 residues. Germline V gene data show CDR1 as LNHDA and CDR2 as SQIVND (reference sequence). With 5 bases removed from V and 7 bases from J, the gap between germline ends came to 14 bases. Whole-study results and caveats: Public clonotypes (which were uncommon) either contracted or remained stable on treatment.

A word on this clone: No antigen is known for it.

Libraries were prepared by immunoSEQ multiplex PCR; TCRdb keeps only in-frame clonotypes and omits some of them. The sample consists of 140,000 to 150,000 clones, about 80% of them appearing once. Sequenced here: PBMCs, sampled after 24 months of ibrutinib treatment. This chain links TRBV19 with TRBJ1-1; D perhaps matches TRBD1 (5 bases). The sequence was collected from a human donor with chronic lymphocytic leukemia. The CDR3 is CASSSTERLEAFF. The CDR3 nucleotides read TGTGCCAGTAGTTCGACAGAGCGGCTTGAAGCTTTCTTT.